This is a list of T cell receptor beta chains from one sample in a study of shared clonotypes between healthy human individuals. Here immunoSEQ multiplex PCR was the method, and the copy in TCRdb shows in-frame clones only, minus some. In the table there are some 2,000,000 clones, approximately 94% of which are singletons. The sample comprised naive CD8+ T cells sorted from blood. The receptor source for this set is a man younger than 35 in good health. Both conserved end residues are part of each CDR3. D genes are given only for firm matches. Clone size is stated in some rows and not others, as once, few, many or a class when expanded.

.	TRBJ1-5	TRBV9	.	CASSVNDQPQHF	TGTGCCAGCAGCGTCAACGATCAGCCCCAGCATTTT
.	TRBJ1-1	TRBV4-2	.	CASVGMGARAFF	TGTGCCAGCGTGGGCATGGGGGCGCGAGCTTTCTTT
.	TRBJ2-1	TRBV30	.	CAWSRDIGGYNEQFF	TGTGCCTGGAGTAGGGACATTGGGGGTTACAATGAGCAGTTCTTC
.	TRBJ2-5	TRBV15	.	CATSRNRQLGETQYF	TGTGCCACCAGCAGGAACAGACAGCTCGGGGAGACCCAGTACTTC
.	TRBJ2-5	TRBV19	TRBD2	CASSIMSGGALETQYF	TGTGCCAGTAGTATAATGAGCGGGGGGGCCTTGGAGACCCAGTACTTC
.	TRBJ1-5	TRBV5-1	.	CASSLEGVSNQPQHF	TGCGCCAGCAGCTTGGAAGGAGTTAGCAATCAGCCCCAGCATTTT
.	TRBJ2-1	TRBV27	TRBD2	CASSSIAGGYNEQFF	TGTGCCAGCAGTTCGATAGCGGGGGGTTACAATGAGCAGTTCTTC
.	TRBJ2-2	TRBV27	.	CASSLGAGTRNTGELFF	TGTGCCAGCAGTTTAGGAGCCGGGACAAGGAACACCGGGGAGCTGTTTTTT
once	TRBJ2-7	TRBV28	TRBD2	CASSLGTTYEQYF	TGTGCCAGCAGTCTGGGGACTACTTACGAGCAGTACTTC
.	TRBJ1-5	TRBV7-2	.	CASSQGYQPQHF	TGTGCCAGCAGCCAGGGGTATCAGCCCCAGCATTTT
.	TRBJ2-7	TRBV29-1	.	CSVVFRGSEQYF	TGCAGCGTTGTGTTCAGGGGCTCCGAGCAGTACTTC
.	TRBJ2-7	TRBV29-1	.	CSVGDRTSYEQYF	TGCAGCGTTGGCGACAGGACCAGCTACGAGCAGTACTTC
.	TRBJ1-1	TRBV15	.	CATSRASSEAFF	TGTGCCACCAGCAGAGCTTCTTCTGAAGCTTTCTTT
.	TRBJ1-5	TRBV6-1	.	CASSDWGRNQPQHF	TGTGCCAGCAGCGACTGGGGTAGGAATCAGCCCCAGCATTTT
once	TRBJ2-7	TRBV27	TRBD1	CASKVEGAGEQYF	TGTGCCAGCAAGGTCGAGGGGGCGGGCGAGCAGTACTTC
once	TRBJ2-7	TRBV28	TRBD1	CASNKPGQGYEQYF	TGTGCCAGCAACAAACCGGGACAGGGCTACGAGCAGTACTTC
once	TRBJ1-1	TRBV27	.	CASSPPGTPEAFF	TGTGCCAGCAGTCCCCCTGGTACTCCTGAAGCTTTCTTT
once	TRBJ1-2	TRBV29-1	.	CSVEFLAGDNYGYTF	TGCAGCGTTGAGTTTTTGGCAGGGGATAACTATGGCTACACCTTC
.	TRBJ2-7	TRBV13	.	CASSLRTPYEQYF	TGTGCCAGCAGCTTAAGGACACCCTACGAGCAGTACTTC
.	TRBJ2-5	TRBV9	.	CASSLGAGGQETQYF	TGTGCCAGCTCACTGGGGGCGGGTGGCCAAGAGACCCAGTACTTC
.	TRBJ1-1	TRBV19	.	CASSGGLDNTEAFF	TGTGCCAGTAGTGGGGGGCTAGACAACACTGAAGCTTTCTTT
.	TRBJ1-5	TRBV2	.	CASSEVRQNNQPQHF	TGTGCCAGCAGTGAGGTGCGACAGAACAATCAGCCCCAGCATTTT
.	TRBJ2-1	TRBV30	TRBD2	CAWSVLSGSYNEQFF	TGTGCCTGGAGTGTACTAAGCGGGAGTTACAATGAGCAGTTCTTC
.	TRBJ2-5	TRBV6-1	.	CAIISGDPMKTQYF	TGTGCCATCATTAGTGGGGACCCAATGAAGACCCAGTACTTC
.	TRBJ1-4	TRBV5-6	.	CASSPSVGSGYEKLFF	TGTGCCAGCAGCCCCTCCGTGGGCAGTGGGTATGAAAAACTGTTTTTT
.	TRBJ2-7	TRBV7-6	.	CASSLATGYEQYF	TGTGCCAGCAGCTTAGCGACGGGCTACGAGCAGTACTTC
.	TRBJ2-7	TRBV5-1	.	CASSLDPGDYEQYF	TGCGCCAGCAGCTTGGATCCGGGAGACTACGAGCAGTACTTC
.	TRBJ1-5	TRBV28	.	CASSFAIDFSGNQPQHF	TGTGCCAGCAGTTTTGCTATAGACTTCTCGGGCAATCAGCCCCAGCATTTT
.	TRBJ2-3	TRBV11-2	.	CASSLVTGAVGTDTQYF	TGTGCCAGCAGCTTAGTAACGGGGGCCGTTGGCACAGATACGCAGTATTTT
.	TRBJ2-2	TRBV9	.	CASSVGSAGELFF	TGTGCCAGCAGCGTGGGGTCCGCCGGGGAGCTGTTTTTT
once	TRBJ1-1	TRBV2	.	CAGSRVTNNVNTEAFF	TGTGCCGGATCAAGGGTGACTAATAACGTAAACACTGAAGCTTTCTTT
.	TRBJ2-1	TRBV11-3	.	CASSSHAGAGNRNEQFF	TGTGCCAGCAGCTCCCATGCCGGGGCGGGAAATCGCAATGAGCAGTTCTTC
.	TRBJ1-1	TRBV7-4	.	CASSLEGGSFTEAFF	TGTGCCAGCAGCCTCGAGGGGGGCTCGTTCACTGAAGCTTTCTTT
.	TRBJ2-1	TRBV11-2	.	CASSPLSPDEQFF	TGTGCCAGCAGCCCGCTATCTCCTGATGAGCAGTTCTTC
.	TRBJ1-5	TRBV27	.	CASSPGYSNQPQHF	TGTGCCAGCAGTCCAGGGTATAGCAATCAGCCCCAGCATTTT
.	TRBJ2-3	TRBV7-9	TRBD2	CASNPTSGLPDTQYF	TGTGCCAGCAACCCGACTAGCGGGTTACCAGATACGCAGTATTTT
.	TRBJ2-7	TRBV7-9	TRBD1	CASSSDRQDEQYF	TGTGCCAGCAGCTCGGACAGGCAGGACGAGCAGTACTTC
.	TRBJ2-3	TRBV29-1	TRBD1	CSVPQGASTDTQYF	TGCAGCGTTCCACAGGGGGCGAGCACAGATACGCAGTATTTT
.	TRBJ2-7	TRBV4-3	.	CASSQESSSYEQYF	TGCGCCAGCAGCCAAGAATCCAGCAGCTACGAGCAGTACTTC
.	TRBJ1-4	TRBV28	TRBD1	CASREQGGREKLFF	TGTGCCAGCAGGGAACAGGGGGGTCGGGAAAAACTGTTTTTT
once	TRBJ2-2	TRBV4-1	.	CASSQDWAGVVELFF	TGCGCCAGCAGCCAAGATTGGGCCGGGGTGGTGGAGCTGTTTTTT
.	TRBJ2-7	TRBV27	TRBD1	CASSQGPGTGGDEQYF	TGTGCCAGCAGCCAGGGACCCGGGACAGGGGGCGACGAGCAGTACTTC
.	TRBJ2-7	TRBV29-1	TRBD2	CSVRGAYEQYF	TGCAGCGTTCGGGGGGCCTACGAGCAGTACTTC
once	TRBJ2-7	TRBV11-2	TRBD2	CASSFGGLSYEQYF	TGTGCCAGCAGCTTCGGGGGGTTATCCTACGAGCAGTACTTC
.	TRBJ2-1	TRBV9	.	CASSVGNNEQFF	TGTGCCAGCAGCGTAGGGAACAATGAGCAGTTCTTC
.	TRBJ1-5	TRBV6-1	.	CASKQYSNQPQHF	TGTGCCAGCAAACAGTATAGCAATCAGCCCCAGCATTTT
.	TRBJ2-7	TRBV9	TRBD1	CASSRDSTSYEQYF	TGTGCCAGCAGCAGGGACAGTACTTCCTACGAGCAGTACTTC
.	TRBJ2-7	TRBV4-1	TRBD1	CASSQSSGTGNYEQYF	TGCGCCAGCAGCCAATCCTCCGGGACAGGAAACTACGAGCAGTACTTC